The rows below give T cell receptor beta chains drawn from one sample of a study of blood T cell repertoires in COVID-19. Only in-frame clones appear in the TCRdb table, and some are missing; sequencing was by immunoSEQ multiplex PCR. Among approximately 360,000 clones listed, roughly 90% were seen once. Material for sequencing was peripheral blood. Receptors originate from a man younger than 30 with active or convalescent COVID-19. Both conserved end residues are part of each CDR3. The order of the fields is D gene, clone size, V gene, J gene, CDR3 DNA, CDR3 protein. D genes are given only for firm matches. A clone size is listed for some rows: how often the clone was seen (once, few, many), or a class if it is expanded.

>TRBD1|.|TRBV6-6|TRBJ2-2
TGTGCCAGCAGTCGGACAGGGGGCGCGAGGCTGGACACCGGGGAGCTGTTTTTT
CASSRTGGARLDTGELFF
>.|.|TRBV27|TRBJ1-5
TGTGCCACCTCCGCAGCCATAGAAACCGGGAATAGCAATCAGCCCCAGCATTTT
CATSAAIETGNSNQPQHF
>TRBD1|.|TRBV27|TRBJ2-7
TGTGCCAGCAGTCGGGACAGGGTATTTGCGTCCTACGAGCAGTACTTC
CASSRDRVFASYEQYF
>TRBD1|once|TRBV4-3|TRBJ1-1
TGCGCCAGCAGCCAATTCCGGACAGGGGGCACTGAAGCTTTCTTT
CASSQFRTGGTEAFF
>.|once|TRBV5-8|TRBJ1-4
TGTGCCAGCAGCTTGTATCAGAATGAAAAACTGTTTTTT
CASSLYQNEKLFF
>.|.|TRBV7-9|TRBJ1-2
TGTGCCAGCAGCTTAGCAGGCGGGGGCGGCTATGGCTACACCTTC
CASSLAGGGGYGYTF
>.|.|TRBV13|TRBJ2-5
TGTGCCAGCAGCTTCCTGTTGGAGACCCAGTACTTC
CASSFLLETQYF
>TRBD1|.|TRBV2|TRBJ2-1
TGTGCCAGCAATCGGGACAGGGAGTACAATGAGCAGTTCTTC
CASNRDREYNEQFF
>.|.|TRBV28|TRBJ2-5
TGTGCCAGCAATTATGGGCCAGTGGAGACCCAGTACTTC
CASNYGPVETQYF
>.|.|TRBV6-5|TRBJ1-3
TGTGCCAGCAGAGGCGGCAGGGCTGGAAACACCATATATTTT
CASRGGRAGNTIYF
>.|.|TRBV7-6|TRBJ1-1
TGTGCCAGCAGCTTAGTTCGGACGGACTTGACTGAAGCTTTCTTT
CASSLVRTDLTEAFF
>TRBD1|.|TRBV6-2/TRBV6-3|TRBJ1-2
TGTGCCAGCAGTTACTCGAGTGACAGGGTTGAAGTCGGCTACACCTTC
CASSYSSDRVEVGYTF